Below, 16 T cell receptor beta chains from the same sample are listed, as sequenced in a study of vaccination and CD4 T cells after COVID-19. No cognate antigen is known for these TCRs. Treatment denoted: roughly nine-day PBMC culture with coronavirus spike peptide pools or control peptides (ViraFEST assay). Cultured CD4+ T-cell DNA underwent Oncomine TCR Beta short-read sequencing. TCRdb reanalysed the PCR reads using MiXCR and keeps one entry per CDR3 protein. The table has 11,000 or so distinct CDR3 sequences, under 75% seen once; the top ten hold over 8%. Sequencing input: CD4+ T cells from blood, cultured in vitro. Receptor source: a human donor who had recovered from COVID-19.

This chain links TRBV6-2 or TRBV6-3 with TRBJ1-1; TRBD1 matches at 7 bases. J lost 1 base, V lost 7 bases, and 12 bases had no gene match. Germline-derived CDR1 and CDR2 are MNHEY and SVGEGT. CDR3 size: 16 residues. In DNA form, the CDR3 reads TGTGCCAGCATCCCCAGGACAGGCTTCACGAACACTGAAGCTTTCTTT. It yields the protein CASIPRTGFTNTEAFF.

V and J are TRBV20-1 and TRBJ2-1; 14 bases fit TRBD2. The ends lost 0 bases at V and 10 bases at J; junction bases unmatched: 8. Germline V lookup: CDR1 DFQATT, CDR2 SNEGSKA (reference sequence). This CDR3 region has 16 residues. In nucleotides, the CDR3 is TGCAGTGCTAGAGATGGGGGACTAGCGGGAGCGCGGGAGCAGTTCTTC. This codes for CSARDGGLAGAREQFF.

The chain uses TRBV24-1 and TRBJ1-5; the match to TRBD1 covers 8 bases. The CDR3 has 17 residues. V dropped 4 bases and J dropped 0; count of bases not matched to a gene: 7. Germline V lookup: CDR1 KGHDR, CDR2 SFDVKD. CDR3: CATSDPRTGHSNQPQHF. CDR3 DNA: TGTGCCACCAGTGACCCTAGGACAGGGCATAGCAATCAGCCCCAGCATTTT.

This chain connects TRBV20-1 to TRBJ1-1; D perhaps matches TRBD1 (5 bases). Germline CDR1 DFQATT, CDR2 SNEGSKA (reference sequence). The CDR3 consists of 14 residues. The V and J ends lost 3 bases and 5 bases respectively, with 16 bases between them. This CDR3 reads CSARGRGTGTEAFF. In nucleotides, the CDR3 is TGCAGTGCTAGGGGTCGGGGGACCGGGACTGAAGCTTTCTTT.

This clonotype was seen a handful of times. J is TRBJ2-3 and V is TRBV20-1; D is tentatively TRBD1 or TRBD2 (5 bases each). The CDR3 consists of 14 residues. With 0 bases removed from V and 0 bases from J, the gap between germline ends came to 7 bases. Germline assignment: CDR1 DFQATT and CDR2 SNEGSKA (reference sequence). The CDR3 region is CSARDGTSTDTQYF. CDR3 DNA sequence: TGCAGTGCTAGAGATGGGACGAGCACAGATACGCAGTATTTT.

This clonotype showed up just a few times. The chain carries TRBV20-1 and TRBJ2-5; no definite D call. There are 13 residues in the CDR3. The germline V gene has CDR1 DFQATT and CDR2 SNEGSKA (reference sequence). The V and J ends lost 8 bases and 3 bases respectively, with 16 bases between them. The CDR3, as DNA: TGCAGTTCGGTGTTGGGCGCTAAAGAGACCCAGTACTTC. Protein product: CSSVLGAKETQYF.

V gene TRBV21-1 combines with J gene TRBJ2-4; the table names TRBD2, a call not compared with the DNA. TRBV21-1 counts as a pseudogene. This CDR3 contains 15 residues. CDR3: CASSKIGPPGGIQYF. For the CDR3, the DNA is TGTGCCAGCAGCAAAATAGGGCCGCCTGGGGGCATTCAGTACTTC.

In this sample, this clonotype turned up a few times. This chain connects TRBV6-1 to TRBJ1-2, with 9 bases identical to TRBD1. The germline V gene has CDR1 MNHNS and CDR2 SASEGT. This CDR3 comprises 12 residues. V was clipped by 7 bases and J by 4 bases; unmatched bases: 1. CDR3 in amino acids: CASKTGGYGYTF. The CDR3 bases are TGTGCCAGCAAGACAGGGGGCTATGGCTACACCTTC.

The V call is TRBV7-9, the J call TRBJ2-5; 9 nucleotides align to TRBD1. With V trimmed by 5 bases and J by 4 bases, 2 bases remained unmatched. The germline CDR1 and CDR2 sequences are SEHNR and FQNEAQ (reference sequence). CDR3 length equals 13 residues. CDR3 DNA: TGTGCCAGCAGCATGGGACAGGGAGAGACCCAGTACTTC. Translating it yields CASSMGQGETQYF.

The chain employs TRBV20-1 and TRBJ1-2; 10 bases align to TRBD1. V trimming: 0 bases; J trimming: 8 bases; junction bases outside the gene matches: 6. The CDR3 totals 14 residues. The germline gives CDR1 DFQATT, CDR2 SNEGSKA (reference sequence). CDR3 sequence reads: CSARDQGQGRGYTF. As DNA, the CDR3 is TGCAGTGCTAGAGATCAGGGACAGGGGCGAGGCTACACCTTC.

The J gene is TRBJ1-5, the V gene TRBV2, with 9 bases fitting TRBD1. This CDR3 has 15 residues. V was clipped by 6 bases and J by 2 bases; unmatched bases: 5. Looked up from germline, CDR1 is SNHLY and CDR2 is FYNNEI. The DNA of the CDR3 is TGTGCCAGCAGAAGACAGGGGGAGGGCAATCAGCCCCAGCATTTT. Residues: CASRRQGEGNQPQHF.

V gene TRBV7-9 combines with J gene TRBJ2-3, with D unresolved. This CDR3 contains 12 residues. The germline V and J ends were trimmed by 10 bases and 0 bases, with 8 bases remaining between them. Germline lookup yields CDR1 SEHNR and CDR2 FQNEAQ (reference sequence). In nucleotides, the CDR3 is TGTGCCACCGGAACGAGCACAGATACGCAGTATTTT. Residues: CATGTSTDTQYF.

This chain uses TRBV7-9 with TRBJ2-5; 7 positions agree with TRBD2. Germline V gene data show CDR1 as SEHNR and CDR2 as FQNEAQ (reference sequence). J lost 4 bases, V lost 5 bases, and 4 bases had no gene match. CDR3 length equals 13 residues. The CDR3 DNA reads TGTGCCAGCAGCCAGGGAGGGGCAGAGACCCAGTACTTC. Protein: CASSQGGAETQYF.

The V gene is TRBV27, the J gene TRBJ2-4; TRBD2 agrees at 13 bases. CDR1 is MNHEY and CDR2 is SMNVEV in the germline V gene (reference sequence). The CDR3 has 15 residues. V lost 4 bases and J lost 8; bases outside the gene matches: 5. In nucleotides, the CDR3 is TGTGCCAGCAGTTCACGACTAGCGGGAGGTCACATTCAGTACTTC. Protein: CASSSRLAGGHIQYF.

The chain joins TRBV12-3 or TRBV12-4 to TRBJ1-2; D is uncertain. Trimming removed 3 bases at V and 6 bases at J, with 11 bases between. This CDR3 has 13 residues. CDR3 loop: CASSLLGIDGYTF. The CDR3, as DNA: TGTGCCAGCAGTTTGTTGGGCATTGATGGCTACACCTTC.

This clonotype has a handful of counts. The chain recombines TRBV2 with TRBJ1-2; no clear D gene. The CDR3 is made up of 12 amino acids. Trimming took 4 bases from V and 6 from J, leaving 9 bases between them. CDR1 and CDR2 (germline): SNHLY, FYNNEI. The DNA for the CDR3 is TGTGCCAGCAGTGCGGACCGCGATGGCTACACCTTC. Protein sequence: CASSADRDGYTF. Full variable domain (rest looked up from reference TRBV2 and TRBJ1-2): EPEVTQTPSHQVTQMGQEVILRCVPISNHLYFYWYRQILGQKVEFLVSFYNNEISEKSEIFDDQFSVERPDGSNFTLKIRSTKLEDSAMYFCASSADRDGYTFGSGTRLTVV.